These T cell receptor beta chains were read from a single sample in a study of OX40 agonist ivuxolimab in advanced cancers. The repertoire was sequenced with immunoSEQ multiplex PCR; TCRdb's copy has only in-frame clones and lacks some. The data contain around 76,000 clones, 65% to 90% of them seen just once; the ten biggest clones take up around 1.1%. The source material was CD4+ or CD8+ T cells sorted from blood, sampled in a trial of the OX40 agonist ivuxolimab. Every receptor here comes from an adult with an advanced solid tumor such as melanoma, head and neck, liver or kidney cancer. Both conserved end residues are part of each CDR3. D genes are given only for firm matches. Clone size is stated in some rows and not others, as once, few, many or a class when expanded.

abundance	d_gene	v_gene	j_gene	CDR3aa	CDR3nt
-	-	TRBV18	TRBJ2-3	CASSPQNTDTQYF	TGTGCCAGCTCACCACAAAACACAGATACGCAGTATTTT
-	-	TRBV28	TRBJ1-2	CASSLGGPGYGYTF	TGTGCCAGCAGTTTAGGAGGGCCGGGCTATGGCTACACCTTC
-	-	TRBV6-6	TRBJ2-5	CASSYGFRETQYF	TGTGCCAGCAGTTACGGGTTTCGAGAGACCCAGTACTTC
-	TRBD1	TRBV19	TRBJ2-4	CASSTGTGINIQYF	TGTGCCAGTAGTACCGGGACAGGGATAAACATTCAGTACTTC
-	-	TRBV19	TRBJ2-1	CASSIQGTSRNEQFF	TGTGCCAGTAGTATTCAGGGGACTTCTCGGAATGAGCAGTTCTTC
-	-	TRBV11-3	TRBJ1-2	CASSSQVFGAYGYTF	TGTGCCAGCAGCTCACAGGTTTTCGGAGCCTATGGCTACACCTTC
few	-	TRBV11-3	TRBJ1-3	CASSFGGSGNTIYF	TGTGCCAGCAGCTTTGGTGGGTCTGGAAACACCATATATTTT
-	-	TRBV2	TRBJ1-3	CASSVGGFSGNTIYF	TGTGCCAGCAGTGTCGGTGGTTTCTCTGGAAACACCATATATTTT
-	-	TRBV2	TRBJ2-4	CASTPGGTKNIQYF	TGTGCCAGCACCCCAGGGGGGACCAAAAACATTCAGTACTTC
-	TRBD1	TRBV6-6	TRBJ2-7	CASSYLGTDGEQYF	TGTGCCAGCAGTTACCTAGGGACAGACGGCGAGCAGTACTTC
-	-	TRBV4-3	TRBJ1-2	CASSQVSQIYGYTF	TGCGCCAGCAGCCAAGTTTCGCAGATCTATGGCTACACCTTC
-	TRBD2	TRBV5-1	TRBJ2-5	CASSLYASGAVQETQYF	TGCGCCAGCAGCTTGTATGCTAGCGGGGCAGTACAAGAGACCCAGTACTTC
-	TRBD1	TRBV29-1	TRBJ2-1	CSANRGPYNEQFF	TGCAGCGCCAACAGGGGTCCCTACAATGAGCAGTTCTTC
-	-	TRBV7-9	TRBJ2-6	CASSLAGQRRGANVLTF	TGTGCCAGCAGCTTAGCGGGTCAAAGGCGCGGGGCCAACGTCCTGACTTTC
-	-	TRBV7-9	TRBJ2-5	CASSLVGETQYF	TGTGCCAGCAGCCTAGTGGGGGAGACCCAGTACTTC
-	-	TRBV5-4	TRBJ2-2	CASSLDLAGELFF	TGTGCCAGCAGCTTGGATCTAGCCGGGGAGCTGTTTTTT
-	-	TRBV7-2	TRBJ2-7	CASSWTGGGEQYF	TGTGCCAGCAGTTGGACAGGAGGGGGCGAGCAGTACTTC
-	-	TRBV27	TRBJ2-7	CASSSPDRAGQYF	TGTGCCAGCAGCTCTCCCGATAGGGCAGGGCAGTACTTC
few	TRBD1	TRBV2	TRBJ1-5	CASSDGTGGQPQHF	TGTGCCAGCAGTGACGGGACAGGAGGTCAGCCCCAGCATTTT
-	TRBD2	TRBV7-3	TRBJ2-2	CASSPKLAGGNTGELFF	TGTGCCAGCAGCCCAAAGCTAGCGGGGGGAAATACCGGGGAGCTGTTTTTT
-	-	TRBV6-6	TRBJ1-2	CASSPPNPAYTF	TGTGCCAGCAGCCCCCCGAACCCCGCCTACACCTTC
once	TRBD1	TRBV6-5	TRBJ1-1	CASSPGQFTEAFF	TGTGCCAGCAGCCCGGGACAGTTTACTGAAGCTTTCTTT